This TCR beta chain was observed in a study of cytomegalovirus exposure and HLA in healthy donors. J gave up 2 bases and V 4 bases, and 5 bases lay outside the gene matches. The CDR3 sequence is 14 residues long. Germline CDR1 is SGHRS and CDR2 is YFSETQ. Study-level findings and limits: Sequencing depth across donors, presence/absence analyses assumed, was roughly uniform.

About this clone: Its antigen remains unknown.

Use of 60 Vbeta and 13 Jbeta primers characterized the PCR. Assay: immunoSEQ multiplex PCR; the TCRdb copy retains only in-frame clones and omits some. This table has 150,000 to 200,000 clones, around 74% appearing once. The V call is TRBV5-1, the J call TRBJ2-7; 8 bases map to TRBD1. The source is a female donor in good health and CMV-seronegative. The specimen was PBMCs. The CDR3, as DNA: TGCGCCAGCAGCGCTGGACAGGGCCCCTACGAGCAGTACTTC. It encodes CASSAGQGPYEQYF.